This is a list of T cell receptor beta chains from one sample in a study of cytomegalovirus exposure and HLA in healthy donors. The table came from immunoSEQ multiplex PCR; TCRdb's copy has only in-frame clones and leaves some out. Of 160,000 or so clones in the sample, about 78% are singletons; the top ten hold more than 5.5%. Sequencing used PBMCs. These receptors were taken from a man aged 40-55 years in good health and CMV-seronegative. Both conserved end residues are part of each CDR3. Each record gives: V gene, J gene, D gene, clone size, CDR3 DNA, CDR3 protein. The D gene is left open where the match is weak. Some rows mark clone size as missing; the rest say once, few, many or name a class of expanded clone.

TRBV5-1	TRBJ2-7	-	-	TGCGCCAGCAGCTTTTTTCCGGGGGACGGGTACGAGCAGTACTTC	CASSFFPGDGYEQYF
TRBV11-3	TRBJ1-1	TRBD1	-	TGTGCCAGCAGCTTCGGACAGGGGACTGAAGCTTTCTTT	CASSFGQGTEAFF
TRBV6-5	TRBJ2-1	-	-	TGTGCCAGCAGTTACTCGAAACACCACTCCTACAATGAGCAGTTCTTC	CASSYSKHHSYNEQFF
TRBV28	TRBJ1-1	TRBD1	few	TGTGCCAGCGGGACAGGGGTTCGTTACGGAGCTTTCTTT	CASGTGVRYGAFF
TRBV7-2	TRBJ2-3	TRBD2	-	TGTGCCAGCAGCCCGGGGGGGGGAAGCCAGTACACAGATACGCAGTATTTT	CASSPGGGSQYTDTQYF
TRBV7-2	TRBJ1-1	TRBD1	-	TGTGCCAGCAGCTTAGCGGGACAGGGGGAAGCTTTCTTT	CASSLAGQGEAFF
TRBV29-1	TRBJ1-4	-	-	TGCAGCGTTTCCGACAGGCCGGCAACTAATGAAAAACTGTTTTTT	CSVSDRPATNEKLFF
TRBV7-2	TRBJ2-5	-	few	TGTGCCAGCAGCTTCTCGTCAGAGACCCAGTACTTC	CASSFSSETQYF
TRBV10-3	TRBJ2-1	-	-	TGTGCCATCAAGGACAGTTCAGCCTACAATGAGCAGTTCTTC	CAIKDSSAYNEQFF
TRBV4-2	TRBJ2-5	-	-	TGTGCCAGCAGCCAAGGTTTCTATACCCAAGAGACCCAGTACTTC	CASSQGFYTQETQYF
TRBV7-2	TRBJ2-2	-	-	TGTGCCAGCGGCTGGGCGTTAAACACCGGGGAGCTGTTTTTT	CASGWALNTGELFF
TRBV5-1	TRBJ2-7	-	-	TGCGCCAGCAGCTTGTGGTCGGGGTTCGATGGCGAGCAGTACTTC	CASSLWSGFDGEQYF
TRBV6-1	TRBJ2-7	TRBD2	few	TGTGCCAGCATTCCAAGAGCGGGGGGCGCCTACGAGCAGTACTTC	CASIPRAGGAYEQYF
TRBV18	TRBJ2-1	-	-	TGTGCCAGCTCACCACGCGAACTGATTGACTATAATGAGCAGTTCTTC	CASSPRELIDYNEQFF
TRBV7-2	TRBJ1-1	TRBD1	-	TGTGCCAGCAGCCCGGGACAGGGGTTGACTGAAGCTTTCTTT	CASSPGQGLTEAFF
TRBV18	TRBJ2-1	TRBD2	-	TGTGCCAGCTCACCCCGACTAGCGGGAGTATCGGATGAGCAGTTCTTC	CASSPRLAGVSDEQFF
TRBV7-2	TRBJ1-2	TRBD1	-	TGTGCCAGCAGCCCTGGACAGGGGGCAGGTGGCTACACCTTC	CASSPGQGAGGYTF
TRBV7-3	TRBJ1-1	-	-	TGTGCCAGCAGCCCCCAGGGATTCGGCACTGAAGCTTTCTTT	CASSPQGFGTEAFF
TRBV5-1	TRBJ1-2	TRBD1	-	TGCGCCAGCAGCTTCGGACAGGATGGCTACACCTTC	CASSFGQDGYTF
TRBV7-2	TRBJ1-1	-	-	TGTGCCAGCAGCTTAGAAGGGCAGGGGTACACTGAAGCTTTCTTT	CASSLEGQGYTEAFF